The clone carrying this T cell receptor (beta chain) has just one count. Its antigen is unknown. This sample stems from a study of cytomegalovirus exposure and HLA in healthy donors. Points from the study as a whole: Further analysis was carried out later, and it showed several of the most significant clusters appearing linked to common viral pathogens. Whilst most TCR sequences proved rare, a subset of public TCRs occurred across many donors. There were some 150 TCR beta chains listed as cytomegalovirus-associated.

60 Vbeta and 13 Jbeta primers were used in PCR. Here immunoSEQ multiplex PCR was the method, and the copy in TCRdb shows in-frame clones only, minus some. The profile shows more than 65,000 clones, 79% of them singletons. This CDR3 comprises 15 residues. With 1 base clipped from V and 7 bases from J, the junction kept 8 bases outside the gene matches. From germline, CDR1 is LNHNV and CDR2 YYDKDF (reference sequence). This rearrangement joins TRBV15 to TRBJ1-2; TRBD1 agrees at 8 bases. The sample was PBMCs. The sequence was obtained from a woman in her thirties or forties in good health and CMV-seropositive. DNA for the CDR3: TGTGCCACCAGCAGAGCTCCAGGGGGCGCGGGTGGCTACACCTTC. Its protein is CATSRAPGGAGGYTF.